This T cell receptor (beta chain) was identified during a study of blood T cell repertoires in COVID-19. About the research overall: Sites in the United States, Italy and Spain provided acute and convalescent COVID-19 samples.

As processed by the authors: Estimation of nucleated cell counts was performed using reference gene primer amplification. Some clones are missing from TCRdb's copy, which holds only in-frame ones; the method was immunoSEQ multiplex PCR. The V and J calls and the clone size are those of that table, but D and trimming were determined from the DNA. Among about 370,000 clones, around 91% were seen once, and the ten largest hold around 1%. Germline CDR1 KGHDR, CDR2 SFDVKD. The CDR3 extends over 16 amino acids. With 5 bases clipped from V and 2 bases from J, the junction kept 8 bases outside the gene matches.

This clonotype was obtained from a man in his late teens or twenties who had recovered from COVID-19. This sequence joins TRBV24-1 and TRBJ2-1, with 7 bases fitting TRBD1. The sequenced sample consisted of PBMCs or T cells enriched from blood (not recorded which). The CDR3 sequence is CATSGPGDRTYNEQFF. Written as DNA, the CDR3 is TGTGCCACCAGTGGCCCCGGGGACAGAACCTACAATGAGCAGTTCTTC.